The T cell receptor beta chain described here comes from a study of PD-1 blockade in classical Hodgkin lymphoma. Clones were read by immunoSEQ multiplex PCR, and TCRdb kept only the in-frame ones, dropping some. The sample contains 40,000 to 45,000 clones, about 70% of which appear only once. The CDR3 totals 15 residues. Per germline, CDR1 MDHEN and CDR2 SYDVKM. The V end was cut by 3 bases, the J end by 9 bases, with 18 bases between. Each of the patients experienced relapse following autologous stem cell transplantation, and their brentuximab vedotin exposure differed. The patients, who had relapsed/refractory classical Hodgkin lymphoma, achieved best responses of complete response, partial response or progressive disease. Note on this clone: What it recognizes is unknown.

General study results and limits: Compared with baseline, CD4+ but not CD8+ TCR diversity had risen significantly by C4D1. Newly diagnosed patients were reported to exhibit reduced baseline TCR diversity relative to healthy donors.

J is TRBJ1-5 and V is TRBV28; D gene unclear. This sequence originates from a human donor with classical Hodgkin lymphoma. Material: peripheral blood mononuclear cells (PBMCs), obtained at baseline. CDR3 nucleotides: TGTGCCAGCAGTTTTTTTCGGACCGAACAATGGCCCCAGCATTTT. Translation gives CASSFFRTEQWPQHF.